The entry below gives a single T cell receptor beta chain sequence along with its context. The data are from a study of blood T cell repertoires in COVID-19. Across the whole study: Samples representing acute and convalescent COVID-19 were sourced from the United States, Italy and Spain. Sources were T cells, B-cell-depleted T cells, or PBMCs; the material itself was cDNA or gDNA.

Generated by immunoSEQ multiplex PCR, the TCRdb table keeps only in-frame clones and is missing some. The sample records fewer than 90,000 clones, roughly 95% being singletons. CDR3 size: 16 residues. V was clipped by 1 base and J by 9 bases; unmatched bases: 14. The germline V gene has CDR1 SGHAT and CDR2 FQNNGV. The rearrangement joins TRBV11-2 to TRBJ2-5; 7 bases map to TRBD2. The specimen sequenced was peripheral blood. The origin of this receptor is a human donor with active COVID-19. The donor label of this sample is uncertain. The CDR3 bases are TGTGCCAGCAGCTTAGGACGTACGGGAGGAAGTTTGCCCCAGTACTTC. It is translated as CASSLGRTGGSLPQYF.